Below are 21 T cell receptor beta chains sequenced from a single sample in a study of blood T cell repertoires in COVID-19. Data came from immunoSEQ multiplex PCR; TCRdb stores just in-frame clones and leaves some out. The data contain 250,000 to 350,000 clones, roughly 90% of them singletons. Sequencing used PBMCs or T cells enriched from blood (not recorded which). The receptors were sampled from a woman aged 18-35 years with acute COVID-19.

This chain joins TRBV28 and TRBJ1-2; 8 nucleotides agree with TRBD1. With 3 bases clipped from V and 7 bases from J, the junction kept 7 bases outside the gene matches. The CDR3 is 14 amino acids. Germline loops: CDR1 MDHEN, CDR2 SYDVKM. The CDR3 reads CASSFPTGGAGYTF. Here the CDR3 DNA reads TGTGCCAGCAGTTTCCCAACAGGGGGTGCTGGCTACACCTTC.

The gene calls are TRBV12-3 or TRBV12-4 and TRBJ1-1, with D possibly matching TRBD1 (5 bases). V lost 7 bases and J lost 5, with 14 bases in between. CDR3 length: 13 amino acids. Here the CDR3 reads CASTPVGGTEAFF. The CDR3 coding sequence is TGTGCCAGCACCCCCGTGGGGGGGACTGAAGCTTTCTTT.

This chain uses TRBV13 with TRBJ1-1, with TRBD1 matching over 9 bases. This CDR3 is built from 13 residues. The germline V gene encodes CDR1 PRHDT and CDR2 FYEKMQ (reference sequence). After removal of 3 bases from V and 5 bases from J, the junction contained 1 base not matched to a gene. CDR3 protein: CASSFGQGTEAFF. The CDR3 DNA reads TGTGCCAGCAGCTTTGGACAGGGGACTGAAGCTTTCTTT.

The V gene is TRBV4-1, the J gene TRBJ2-1; tentatively, D is TRBD2 (6 bases). The germline CDR1 and CDR2 sequences are MGHRA and YSYEKL. The CDR3 length is 17 residues. Trimming shortened V by 1 base and J by 5 bases, and 18 bases separated the two germline ends. This CDR3 reads CASSQGGGTQPNNEQFF. In DNA, the CDR3 is TGCGCCAGCAGCCAAGGTGGAGGGACCCAGCCCAACAATGAGCAGTTCTTC.

In DNA, the CDR3 is TGTGCCAGCAAGAGGAGCCTAAATGGCTACACCTTC. Its translation is CASKRSLNGYTF. The genes are TRBV12-3 or TRBV12-4 and TRBJ1-2; D gene uncertain. This CDR3 has 12 amino acids. V lost 7 bases and J 6 bases, leaving 12 bases between the germline ends.

The chain carries TRBV18 and TRBJ1-5; no clear D. The CDR3 runs 14 residues. Germline V gene lookup returns CDR1 KGHSH and CDR2 LQKENI. V was clipped by 6 bases and J by 2 bases, with 11 bases between them. The CDR3 is CASSGGMGNQPQHF. CDR3 nucleotide sequence: TGTGCCAGCTCGGGCGGGATGGGCAATCAGCCCCAGCATTTT.

This CDR3 is CASSSLAGRDEQFF. CDR3 DNA sequence: TGTGCCAGTAGTTCTCTAGCGGGACGGGATGAGCAGTTCTTC. This chain links TRBV19 with TRBJ2-1; TRBD2 matches 9 bases. Germline CDR1 reads LNHDA; CDR2 reads SQIVND (reference sequence). V gave up 5 bases and J gave up 8 bases; unmatched junction bases: 7. CDR3 length: 14 residues.

The V gene is TRBV28, the J gene TRBJ1-1; no reliable D call. Deletions cut 1 base from V and 10 bases from J, with 16 bases between. CDR1 is MDHEN, CDR2 SYDVKM, per germline. The CDR3 length is 14 residues. The chain's CDR3 is CASSLFETRGGAFF. CDR3 nucleotide sequence: TGTGCCAGCAGTTTATTTGAGACTCGAGGTGGAGCTTTCTTT.

The gene calls are TRBV9 and TRBJ2-3; 15 bases map to TRBD2. The CDR3 covers 20 residues. With V trimmed by 0 bases and J by 6 bases, 14 bases remained unmatched. The germline V gene encodes CDR1 SGDLS and CDR2 YYNGEE. The CDR3 spells CASSVEVARTSGRAGDTQYF. The CDR3 region has the DNA TGTGCCAGCAGCGTAGAAGTGGCCAGGACTAGCGGGAGGGCCGGGGATACGCAGTATTTT.

This sequence joins TRBV27 and TRBJ2-3; 9 nucleotides align to TRBD1. Per germline, CDR1 MNHEY and CDR2 SMNVEV (reference sequence). CDR3 length equals 13 residues. With V trimmed by 6 bases and J by 3 bases, 1 base remained unmatched. CDR3 sequence: CASRGTGTDTQYF. Here the CDR3 DNA reads TGTGCCAGCAGGGGGACAGGGACAGATACGCAGTATTTT.

The J gene is TRBJ1-5, the V gene TRBV27; a possible D gene is TRBD1 (6 bases). Trimming removed 6 bases from V and 5 bases from J, with 17 bases in between. This CDR3 is built from 15 residues. Germline CDR1 and CDR2: MNHEY and SMNVEV (reference sequence). In DNA, the CDR3 is TGTGCCAGCAGCCGCTTAACAGGGATTGATCAGCCCCAGCATTTT. The encoded protein is CASSRLTGIDQPQHF.

This clone was picked up one time. J is TRBJ1-1 and V is TRBV30; 8 positions agree with TRBD1. Germline V gives CDR1 GTSNPN, CDR2 SVGIG (reference sequence). CDR3 length: 11 amino acids. In DNA, the CDR3 is TGTGCTTCACAGGGGGGCACTGAAGCTTTCTTT. It specifies CASQGGTEAFF.

The V gene is TRBV28, the J gene TRBJ2-1, with 16 bases aligning to TRBD2. CDR1 is MDHEN and CDR2 is SYDVKM in the germline V gene. The CDR3 totals 15 residues. V dropped 6 bases and J dropped 10; count of bases not matched to a gene: 6. The CDR3 spells CASSTGLAGGREQFF. The CDR3 DNA reads as TGTGCCAGCAGCACGGGACTAGCGGGAGGGCGAGAGCAGTTCTTC.

The chain links TRBV12-3 or TRBV12-4 to TRBJ2-1, with a tentative D call TRBD1 (6 bases). V was trimmed by 4 bases and J by 6 bases, leaving 10 bases between them. The CDR3 is 13 amino acids. The CDR3 is CASSSTGTNEQFF. The CDR3 DNA reads TGTGCCAGCAGTTCAACAGGGACCAATGAGCAGTTCTTC.

The rearrangement uses TRBV2 and TRBJ2-6; 7 positions match TRBD1. The CDR3 has 16 residues. Germline CDR1 and CDR2: SNHLY and FYNNEI. The V segment lost 8 bases and the J segment 2 bases; nucleotides outside the gene matches: 9. CDR3 sequence (DNA): TGTGCCAGCTCCGGGACAGCCACCCCTGGGGCCAACGTCCTGACTTTC. Translation: CASSGTATPGANVLTF.

The chain combines TRBV28 with TRBJ1-6; D not certain. Germline V CDR1 and CDR2: MDHEN, SYDVKM. This CDR3 comprises 17 residues. Trimming took off 10 bases at V and 8 bases at J, with 27 bases between the two ends. The CDR3 DNA reads as TGTGCCACCCATAAGGGTTTCGGTCTTGGGCGGGATTCACCCCTCCACTTT. Translated, it gives CATHKGFGLGRDSPLHF.

Written as DNA, the CDR3 is TGTGCCACTTCGGGGGGGGTTAACTATGGCTACACCTTC. Residues: CATSGGVNYGYTF. V gene TRBV27 combines with J gene TRBJ1-2; possibly TRBD1 for D (5 bases). Deletions cut 10 bases from V and 1 base from J, with 13 bases between. This CDR3 is 13 amino acids long. CDR1 and CDR2 from the germline V gene are MNHEY and SMNVEV (reference sequence).

The chain has TRBV27 and TRBJ1-6; D perhaps matches TRBD1 (6 bases). V was pared by 4 bases and J by 5 bases, with 24 bases between. In germline, CDR1 is MNHEY, CDR2 SMNVEV (reference sequence). There are 19 residues in the CDR3. The CDR3 sequence is CASSSPGQSIDPNNSPLHF. CDR3 nucleotide sequence: TGTGCCAGCAGTTCCCCCGGACAGTCGATTGACCCTAATAATTCACCCCTCCACTTT.

This chain connects TRBV30 to TRBJ1-1; D gene uncertain. The CDR3 length is 13 residues. The V gene's germline CDR1 is GTSNPN and CDR2 SVGIG (reference sequence). The ends were cut back, 4 bases at V and 1 base at J, with 10 bases in the middle. CDR3 loop: CAWKRQENTEAFF. CDR3 DNA: TGTGCCTGGAAAAGACAAGAGAACACTGAAGCTTTCTTT.

The chain combines TRBV19 with TRBJ1-4; 7 nucleotides line up with TRBD1. Germline V gene lookup returns CDR1 LNHDA and CDR2 SQIVND (reference sequence). V lost 6 bases, J lost 9 bases, and 13 bases stayed unmatched. This CDR3 region has 15 residues. CDR3 sequence (DNA): TGTGCCAGTAGCCTGCCAGGGGGGCTTGGTAAAAAACTGTTTTTT. This sequence encodes CASSLPGGLGKKLFF.

V usage is TRBV18 and J usage is TRBJ2-6; perhaps TRBD2 as D (6 bases). The germline CDR1 and CDR2 sequences are KGHSH and LQKENI. The CDR3 is 16 residues long. The V end lost 0 bases, the J end lost 0 bases, and 6 bases lay between the germline ends. The CDR3 coding sequence is TGTGCCAGCTCACCACCGGGGGGCTCTGGGGCCAACGTCCTGACTTTC. This codes for CASSPPGGSGANVLTF. Supplemented by reference TRBV18 and TRBJ2-6, the full variable domain reads NAGVMQNPRHLVRRRGQEARLRCSPMKGHSHVYWYRQLPEEGLKFMVYLQKENIIDESGMPKERFSAEFPKEGPSILRIQQVVRGDSAAYFCASSPPGGSGANVLTFGAGSRLTVL.